Listed here are 24 T cell receptor beta chains from one sample, sequenced in a study of CD8+CD57+ T cells in acquired aplastic anemia. The use of genomic DNA as template underpinned the TCR beta VDJ and CDR3 profiling. Each CDR3 protein is one row after TCRdb ran MiXCR on the reads. The data contain about 170,000 distinct CDR3 sequences, about three fifths of them seen just once; the ten biggest clones take up 45% to 50%. The sequencing sample was made of sorted CD4+, CD8+, or CD8+CD57+ T cells (not recorded which) from PBMCs. Receptors originate from a human donor in good health.

V usage is TRBV19 and J usage is TRBJ2-7; no reliable D call. The V and J ends lost 2 bases and 6 bases respectively, with 11 bases between them. This CDR3 is built from 13 residues. Looked up from germline, CDR1 is LNHDA and CDR2 is SQIVND (reference sequence). The CDR3 DNA follows: TGTGCCAGTAGTATAAAGTTGCGAACCGAGCAGTACTTC. As protein: CASSIKLRTEQYF.

The chain combines TRBV20-1 with TRBJ2-3; the match to TRBD1 covers 7 bases. This CDR3 contains 12 residues. Germline V gives CDR1 DFQATT, CDR2 SNEGSKA (reference sequence). V was clipped by 4 bases and J by 4 bases; unmatched bases: 2. CDR3 coding DNA: TGCAGTGCTAAGGGGGCGGCAGATACGCAGTATTTT. It translates to CSAKGAADTQYF.

CDR3: CASSLLITGTKDEQYF. The CDR3 DNA follows: TGTGCCAGTAGTCTCCTAATCACGGGTACGAAGGACGAGCAGTACTTC. The V gene is TRBV19, the J gene TRBJ2-7; unclear D gene. Germline V gene lookup returns CDR1 LNHDA and CDR2 SQIVND (reference sequence). Trimming shortened V by 5 bases and J by 5 bases, and 22 bases separated the two germline ends. The CDR3 runs to 16 residues.

The V call is TRBV15, the J call TRBJ1-5; 7 bases are a match to TRBD1. V gave up 5 bases and J gave up 6 bases; unmatched junction bases: 10. The CDR3 has 15 amino acids. Germline-derived CDR1 and CDR2 are LNHNV and YYDKDF (reference sequence). The CDR3, as DNA: TGTGCCACCAGCGTTGACAGGGTAAACTCTCAGCCCCAGCATTTT. This translates into CATSVDRVNSQPQHF.

This clonotype was recorded many times. The CDR3 region is CASSPLAGERNYEQYF. For the CDR3, the DNA is TGTGCCAGCAGTCCCCTAGCGGGAGAACGGAACTACGAGCAGTACTTC. V and J are TRBV2 and TRBJ2-7; 10 nucleotides agree with TRBD2. CDR3 length: 16 residues. With 5 bases clipped from V and 3 bases from J, the junction kept 10 bases outside the gene matches. The germline V gene encodes CDR1 SNHLY and CDR2 FYNNEI.

On this clonotype: This may stem from a read error, because a much larger clone lies one nucleotide away. The V gene is TRBV12-3 or TRBV12-4, the J gene TRBJ2-7, with 9 nucleotides matching TRBD1. The V and J ends lost 8 bases and 6 bases, in that order; junction bases with no gene match: 14. The CDR3 covers 15 residues. CDR3 loop: CASGYPGQGVFEQYF. CDR3 nucleotides: TGTGCCAGCGGTTATCCGGGACAGGGAGTCTTCGAGCAGTACTTC.

This clonotype was seen ten or more times. This sequence joins TRBV19 and TRBJ1-2; the D is unclear. Trimming removed 3 bases at V and 4 bases at J, with 9 bases between. Per germline, CDR1 LNHDA and CDR2 SQIVND (reference sequence). The CDR3 has 13 amino acids. This CDR3 reads CASSIAVTYGYTF. The CDR3 DNA follows: TGTGCCAGTAGTATCGCCGTGACCTATGGCTACACCTTC.

This rearrangement joins TRBV7-6 to TRBJ2-7; D call uncertain. The CDR3 is 13 residues long. The germline V gene encodes CDR1 SGHVS and CDR2 FNYEAQ. The V end was cut by 5 bases, the J end by 6 bases, with 14 bases between. The DNA of the CDR3 is TGTGCCAGCAGCCTCGGCCATTTTGGCGAGCAGTACTTC. Its protein is CASSLGHFGEQYF.

The chain couples TRBV19 to TRBJ2-7; D possibly corresponds to TRBD1 (5 bases). V lost 3 bases, J lost 3 bases, and 15 bases lay in between. The germline V gene has CDR1 LNHDA and CDR2 SQIVND (reference sequence). CDR3 length: 15 amino acids. The CDR3 loop reads CASSIPGKRSYEQYF. The CDR3 coding sequence is TGTGCCAGTAGTATCCCAGGGAAGAGAAGCTACGAGCAGTACTTC.

This clonotype showed up many times. The chain employs TRBV13 and TRBJ2-3, with D perhaps TRBD2 (5 bases). The ends were cut back, 0 bases at V and 2 bases at J, with 15 bases in the middle. The germline gives CDR1 PRHDT, CDR2 FYEKMQ (reference sequence). CDR3 length: 17 residues. As DNA, the CDR3 is TGTGCCAGCAGCTTAGGCCGGGAAGGGCAGTACACAGATACGCAGTATTTT. It codes for CASSLGREGQYTDTQYF.

Remarks on this clonotype: The junction departs from germline at one end; a sequencing error may be responsible. The J gene is TRBJ1-5, the V gene TRBV5-1, with 9 positions matching TRBD1. Germline V gives CDR1 SGHRS, CDR2 YFSETQ. This CDR3 has 15 residues. CDR3 loop: CASSIGQGSNQPQHF. The CDR3 DNA reads as TGTGCCAGCAGCATAGGACAGGGGAGCAATCAGCCCCAGCATTTT. Variable domain in full (rest from reference TRBV5-1 and TRBJ1-5): KAGVTQTPRYLIKTRGQQVTLSCSPISGHRSVSWYQQTPGQGLQFLFEYFSETQRNKGNFPGRFSGRQFSNSRSEMNVSTLELGDSALYLCASSIGQGSNQPQHFGDGTRLSIL.

This chain joins TRBV7-3 and TRBJ2-2; unclear D gene. Germline CDR1 SGHTA, CDR2 FQGTGA. With 5 bases removed from V and 7 bases from J, the gap between germline ends came to 11 bases. The CDR3 extends over 13 amino acids. The CDR3 region is CASSVESSGELFF. CDR3 sequence (DNA): TGTGCCAGCAGCGTAGAGAGCAGCGGGGAGCTGTTTTTT.

This chain links TRBV19 with TRBJ1-1, with 8 bases that match TRBD1. Trimming cost V 5 bases and J 3 bases; bases outside gene matches: 17. Germline V gene lookup returns CDR1 LNHDA and CDR2 SQIVND (reference sequence). CDR3 length: 18 amino acids. The chain's CDR3 is CASSPPGQASLGDTEAFF. CDR3 DNA sequence: TGTGCCAGTAGTCCCCCGGGACAGGCCAGCTTAGGGGACACTGAAGCTTTCTTT. Combining the CDR3 with reference TRBV19 and TRBJ1-1 gives the whole variable domain DGGITQSPKYLFRKEGQNVTLSCEQNLNHDAMYWYRQDPGQGLRLIYYSQIVNDFQKGDIAEGYSVSREKKESFPLTVTSAQKNPTAFYLCASSPPGQASLGDTEAFFGQGTRLTVV.

This clonotype was observed at least ten times. The chain has TRBV11-2 and TRBJ1-1; 7 bases agree with TRBD1. CDR3 length: 15 amino acids. CDR1 is SGHAT, CDR2 FQNNGV, per germline. V lost 3 bases, J lost 2 bases, and 6 bases stayed unmatched. CDR3 region: CASSLGQGDNTEAFF. DNA of the CDR3: TGTGCCAGCAGCTTGGGCCAGGGGGATAACACTGAAGCTTTCTTT. The full variable domain, completed using reference TRBV11-2 and TRBJ1-1, is EAGVAQSPRYKIIEKRQSVAFWCNPISGHATLYWYQQILGQGPKLLIQFQNNGVVDDSQLPKDRFSAERLKGVDSTLKIQPAKLEDSAVYLCASSLGQGDNTEAFFGQGTRLTVV.

A remark on this clonotype: One base away lies a much larger clone, so this may be a sequencing read error. J is TRBJ2-1 and V is TRBV11-2; D is possibly TRBD1 (6 bases). The CDR3 spans 14 residues. Germline CDR1 is SGHAT and CDR2 is FQNNGV. CDR3 coding DNA: TGTGTCAGCAGCGCCCGGGACACCTACAATGAGCAGTTCTTC. This encodes CVSSARDTYNEQFF.

In this sample, this clonotype turned up a few times. This chain uses TRBV28 with TRBJ1-5, with D possibly being TRBD1 (5 bases). CDR1 MDHEN and CDR2 SYDVKM come from the germline V gene. Trimming pared 7 bases from V and 3 bases from J, leaving 16 bases between. The CDR3 is 15 residues long. CDR3 protein: CASKLGAGYNQPQHF. In DNA form, the CDR3 reads TGTGCCAGCAAACTAGGGGCGGGATACAATCAGCCCCAGCATTTT.

The rearrangement links TRBV7-9 to TRBJ1-2, with 9 bases identical to TRBD1. Trimming removed 3 bases from V and 8 bases from J; junction bases left unmatched: 4. The CDR3 runs 13 residues. Germline assignment: CDR1 SEHNR and CDR2 FQNEAQ (reference sequence). DNA for the CDR3: TGTGCCAGCAGCTTCCGGACAGGGGACGGCTACACCTTC. Translating gives CASSFRTGDGYTF.

The V call is TRBV6-4, the J call TRBJ1-1; a weak D match, TRBD1 (5 bases). CDR1 is MRHNA, CDR2 SNTAGT, per germline. This CDR3 is 14 amino acids long. Deletions cut 10 bases from V and 7 bases from J, with 22 bases between. The CDR3 loop reads CAIRAAPQALEAFF. In DNA, the CDR3 is TGTGCCATCAGGGCAGCCCCGCAGGCCCTTGAAGCTTTCTTT.

This clonotype was counted a few times. V usage is TRBV28 and J usage is TRBJ2-1; D is possibly TRBD2 (6 bases). This CDR3 comprises 17 residues. V lost 2 bases, J lost 5 bases, and 19 bases lay in between. Germline V gene lookup returns CDR1 MDHEN and CDR2 SYDVKM. The CDR3 sequence is CASSLIWRDAFNNEQFF. The CDR3 coding sequence is TGTGCCAGCAGTTTAATCTGGCGGGACGCCTTCAACAATGAGCAGTTCTTC. Variable domain in full (rest from reference TRBV28 and TRBJ2-1): DVKVTQSSRYLVKRTGEKVFLECVQDMDHENMFWYRQDPGLGLRLIYFSYDVKMKEKGDIPEGYSVSREKKERFSLILESASTNQTSMYLCASSLIWRDAFNNEQFFGPGTRLTVL.

This clonotype was seen at least ten times. The rearrangement joins TRBV2 to TRBJ2-7; 10 nucleotides line up with TRBD2. Looked up from germline, CDR1 is SNHLY and CDR2 is FYNNEI. V trimming: 7 bases; J trimming: 5 bases; junction bases outside the gene matches: 17. CDR3 length equals 17 residues. Here the CDR3 DNA reads TGTGCCAGCAAAAGTGGGGTCTTTGGACTAGCGGCTAACGAGCAGTACTTC. This encodes CASKSGVFGLAANEQYF.

The table lists this clonotype with a few counts. The chain employs TRBV20-1 and TRBJ2-5; TRBD2 aligns across 12 bases. Trimming removed 4 bases from V and 2 bases from J; junction bases left unmatched: 2. The length of the CDR3 is 14 residues. The germline CDR1 and CDR2 sequences are DFQATT and SNEGSKA (reference sequence). The CDR3 DNA is TGCAGTGCTACGACTAGCGGGGGACAAGAGACCCAGTACTTC. This gives the protein CSATTSGGQETQYF.

This clonotype was counted a few times. The rearrangement uses TRBV29-1 and TRBJ1-5; D unresolved. From germline, CDR1 is SQVTM and CDR2 ANQGSEA. The CDR3 has 13 amino acids. V was clipped by 4 bases and J by 3 bases, with 10 bases between them. CDR3 residues: CSVVFNLNQPQHF. The CDR3 DNA reads as TGCAGCGTTGTTTTTAATCTCAATCAGCCCCAGCATTTT. Based on the CDR3 plus reference TRBV29-1 and TRBJ1-5, the full variable domain is SAVISQKPSRDICQRGTSLTIQCQVDSQVTMMFWYRQQPGQSLTLIATANQGSEATYESGFVIDKFPISRPNLTFSTLTVSNMSPEDSSIYLCSVVFNLNQPQHFGDGTRLSIL.

This clonotype has only a few counts. The CDR3 here is CASSPAAGGTGELFF. The CDR3 coding sequence is TGTGCCAGCAGCCCAGCCGCAGGTGGCACCGGGGAGCTGTTTTTT. The V call is TRBV14, the J call TRBJ2-2; D is ambiguous. V was shortened by 4 bases and J by 4 bases, with 13 bases between the two germline ends. The CDR3 has 15 residues. In germline, CDR1 is SGHDN, CDR2 FVKESK.

In this sample, this clonotype turned up many times. The chain links TRBV7-9 to TRBJ2-3, with TRBD2 as a possible D gene (5 bases). The CDR3 sequence is 15 residues long. The V and J ends lost 4 bases and 0 bases respectively, with 11 bases between them. CDR1 SEHNR and CDR2 FQNEAQ come from the germline V gene (reference sequence). The DNA of the CDR3 is TGTGCCAGCAGCTCCGGACTCCGTAGCACAGATACGCAGTATTTT. Translated: CASSSGLRSTDTQYF. Variable domain in full (rest from reference TRBV7-9 and TRBJ2-3): DTGVSQNPRHKITKRGQNVTFRCDPISEHNRLYWYRQTLGQGPEFLTYFQNEAQLEKSRLLSDRFSAERPKGSFSTLEIQRTEQGDSAMYLCASSSGLRSTDTQYFGPGTRLTVL.